The 8 T cell receptor beta chains reported below all come from one sample, sequenced in a study of blood T cell repertoires in COVID-19. Assay used: immunoSEQ multiplex PCR; TCRdb lists only in-frame clones, some missing. The repertoire consists of a few hundred thousand clones, with roughly 80% occurring once and the leading ten covering about 9.4%. Sequenced input: peripheral blood. The receptors were gathered from a woman of 80 years or more with acute or convalescent COVID-19.

By sample fraction, this clone is medium-sized. The gene calls are TRBV7-9 and TRBJ1-2; D gene ambiguous. This CDR3 spans 14 amino acids. The germline V gene encodes CDR1 SEHNR and CDR2 FQNEAQ (reference sequence). Deletions cut 1 base from V and 4 bases from J, with 10 bases between. The CDR3 spells CASSLEAGVYGYTF. The CDR3 DNA reads as TGTGCCAGCAGCTTAGAGGCAGGTGTCTATGGCTACACCTTC.

The chain carries TRBV15 and TRBJ2-7, with a weak D call TRBD1 (6 bases). Germline V gene data show CDR1 as LNHNV and CDR2 as YYDKDF (reference sequence). This CDR3 is built from 12 residues. Trimming shortened V by 8 bases and J by 5 bases, and 13 bases separated the two germline ends. In DNA, the CDR3 is TGTGCCACCGTCGAGGGGGATCACGAGCAGTACTTC. This sequence encodes CATVEGDHEQYF.

This clone was counted a single time. The CDR3 spells CASSQDSAGRYEQYF. For the CDR3, the DNA is TGCGCCAGCAGCCAAGATTCAGCGGGACGCTACGAGCAGTACTTC. The rearrangement uses TRBV4-3 and TRBJ2-7; 7 bases are shared with TRBD2. CDR1 and CDR2 (germline): LGHNA, YSLEER. Germline trimming cut 0 bases from V and 3 bases from J; bases unmatched to any gene: 5. The CDR3 totals 15 residues.

The CDR3 sequence: CASSEGPGWNTEAFF. CDR3 DNA: TGTGCCAGCAGTGAAGGTCCGGGGTGGAACACTGAAGCTTTCTTT. The rearrangement links TRBV6-1 to TRBJ1-1; D call uncertain. The CDR3 contains 15 residues. V dropped 1 base and J dropped 1 base, with 10 bases sitting between them. Per the germline V gene, CDR1 is MNHNS and CDR2 is SASEGT.

This clone was found once. The chain recombines TRBV5-1 with TRBJ2-3; TRBD2 might be the D (7 bases). Trimming removed 0 bases from V and 6 bases from J, with 14 bases in between. Germline CDR1 reads SGHRS; CDR2 reads YFSETQ. This CDR3 comprises 15 residues. CDR3: CASSLAVRGGDTQYF. The CDR3 bases are TGCGCCAGCAGCTTGGCCGTCAGGGGAGGGGATACGCAGTATTTT.

This clone appeared once. The chain joins TRBV5-3 to TRBJ1-4; no clear D gene. TRBV5-3 is an ORF; its function is uncertain. This CDR3 is 14 amino acids long. V lost 0 bases and J lost 4, with 7 bases in between. The CDR3 DNA sequence: TGTGCCAGAAGCTTGGGGCGGAATAATGAAAAACTGTTTTTT. Its protein is CARSLGRNNEKLFF.

The chain links TRBV15 to TRBJ2-2; maybe TRBD2 (6 bases). The length of the CDR3 is 18 residues. V lost 0 bases and J 0 bases, leaving 14 bases between the germline ends. Per the germline V gene, CDR1 is LNHNV and CDR2 is YYDKDF (reference sequence). CDR3 sequence reads: CATSRDGGGDPNTGELFF. CDR3 bases: TGTGCCACCAGCAGAGATGGAGGCGGGGATCCGAACACCGGGGAGCTGTTTTTT. Full variable domain (remainder filled in from reference TRBV15 and TRBJ2-2): DAMVIQNPRYQVTQFGKPVTLSCSQTLNHNVMYWYQQKSSQAPKLLFHYYDKDFNNEADTPDNFQSRRPNTSFCFLDIRSPGLGDTAMYLCATSRDGGGDPNTGELFFGEGSRLTVL.

This clone was picked up a small number of times. This chain uses TRBV7-3 with TRBJ2-7; D may be TRBD1 (5 bases). CDR3 length equals 14 residues. The V end lost 1 base, the J end lost 5 bases, and 12 bases lay between the germline ends. The V gene's germline CDR1 is SGHTA and CDR2 FQGTGA. The CDR3 coding sequence is TGTGCCAGCAGCTTAATGGGGCAGCCCGACGAGCAGTACTTC. Its translation is CASSLMGQPDEQYF.